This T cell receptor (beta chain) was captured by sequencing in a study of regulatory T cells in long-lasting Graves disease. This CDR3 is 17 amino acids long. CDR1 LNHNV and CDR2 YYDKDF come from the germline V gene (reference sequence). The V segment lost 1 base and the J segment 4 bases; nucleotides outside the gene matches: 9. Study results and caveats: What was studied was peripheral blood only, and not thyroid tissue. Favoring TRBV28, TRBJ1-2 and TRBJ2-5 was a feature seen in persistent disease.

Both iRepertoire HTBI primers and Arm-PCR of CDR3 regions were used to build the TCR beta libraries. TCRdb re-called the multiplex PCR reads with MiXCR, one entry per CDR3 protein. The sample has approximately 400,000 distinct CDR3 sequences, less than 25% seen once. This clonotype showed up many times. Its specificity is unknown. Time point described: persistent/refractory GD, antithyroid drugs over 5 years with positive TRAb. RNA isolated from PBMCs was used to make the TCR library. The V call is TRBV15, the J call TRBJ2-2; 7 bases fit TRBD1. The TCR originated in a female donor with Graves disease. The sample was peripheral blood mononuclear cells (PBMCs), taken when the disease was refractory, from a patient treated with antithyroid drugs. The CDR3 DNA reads TGTGCCACCAGCAGAGGGGAGACAGGGATGAGCACCGGGGAGCTGTTTTTT. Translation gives CATSRGETGMSTGELFF.